This T cell receptor beta chain originates from a study of blood T cell repertoires in COVID-19. Study at large: Acute-phase and convalescent COVID-19 samples originated in the United States, Italy and Spain. The cDNA or gDNA used as material had been derived from T cells, B-cell-depleted T cells, or PBMCs.

CDR1 is SQVTM and CDR2 is ANQGSEA in the germline V gene. The CDR3 covers 12 residues. Between the trimmed V and J ends, which lost 3 bases and 8 bases, there was a span of 13 bases. In the original workflow: Amplification of reference gene primers was used by the study to estimate nucleated cell counts. Sequenced by immunoSEQ multiplex PCR; TCRdb stores in-frame clones only, minus some. D and trimming were read from the DNA, whereas the V and J calls and clone size are those reported in that table. Seen here are approximately 230,000 clones, approximately 79% observed once, and the top ten hold 4%. The sequence came from a middle-aged woman with active or convalescent COVID-19. V usage is TRBV29-1 and J usage is TRBJ1-1; possibly TRBD1 for D (6 bases). Sequenced material: peripheral blood. The CDR3 DNA sequence: TGCAGCGTTGATAAGGGGGGGGCGGAAGCTTTCTTT. Amino acid sequence: CSVDKGGAEAFF.